This T cell receptor (beta chain) derives from a study of T cells in Graves' hyperthyroidism and ophthalmopathy. If no ophthalmopathy progression occurred within 18 months, Graves' hyperthyroidism was stable. Not enrolled were patients with uncontrolled infection, other autoimmune disease, pregnancy or lactation. RNA transcripts yielded amplified TCR beta CDR3 regions. HTBI primers were the set used in a first-round RT-PCR of the TCR CDR3. Via MiXCR, TCRdb re-called the multiplex PCR reads, giving one row per CDR3 protein. The data hold 350,000 to 400,000 distinct CDR3 sequences, with 15% observed a single time. This clonotype was recorded a few times. The CDR3 runs 14 residues. Germline V gives CDR1 SGHTA, CDR2 FQGTGA. Trimming removed 5 bases at V and 6 bases at J, with 13 bases between.

The chain couples TRBV7-3 to TRBJ2-2; no reliable D call. The TCR was taken from a woman younger than 45 with Graves' hyperthyroidism. The sample was blood. CDR3 loop: CASSTGWQAGELFF. In DNA form, the CDR3 reads TGTGCCAGCAGCACCGGGTGGCAGGCCGGGGAGCTGTTTTTT. Drawing the rest from reference TRBV7-3 and TRBJ2-2, the complete variable domain is GAGVSQTPSNKVTEKGKYVELRCDPISGHTALYWYRQSLGQGPEFLIYFQGTGAADDSGLPNDRFFAVRPEGSVSTLKIQRTERGDSAVYLCASSTGWQAGELFFGEGSRLTVL.